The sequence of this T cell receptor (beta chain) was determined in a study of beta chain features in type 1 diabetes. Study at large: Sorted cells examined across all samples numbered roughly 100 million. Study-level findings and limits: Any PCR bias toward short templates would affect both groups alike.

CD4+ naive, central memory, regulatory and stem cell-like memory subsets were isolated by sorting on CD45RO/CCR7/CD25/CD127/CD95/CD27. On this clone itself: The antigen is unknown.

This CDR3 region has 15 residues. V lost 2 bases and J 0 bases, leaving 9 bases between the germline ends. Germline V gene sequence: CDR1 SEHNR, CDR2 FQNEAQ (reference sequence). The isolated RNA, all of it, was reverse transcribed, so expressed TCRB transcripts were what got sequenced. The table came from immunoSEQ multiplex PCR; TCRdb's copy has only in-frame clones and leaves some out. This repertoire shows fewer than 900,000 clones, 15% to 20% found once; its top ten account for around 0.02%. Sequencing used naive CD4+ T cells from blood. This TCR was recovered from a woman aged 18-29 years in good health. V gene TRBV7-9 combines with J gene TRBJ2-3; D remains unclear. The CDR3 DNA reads TGTGCCAGCAGCTTAAAGCCCTACAGCACAGATACGCAGTATTTT. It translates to CASSLKPYSTDTQYF.